Each of the 26 T cell receptor beta chains below was sequenced from the same sample in a study of cytomegalovirus exposure and HLA in healthy donors. PCR used 60 Vbeta primers and 13 Jbeta primers. TCRdb's copy holds only in-frame clones and misses some; the assay was immunoSEQ multiplex PCR. The sample lists about 73,000 clones, around 75% seen once, with around 12% in the top ten. The specimen sequenced was PBMCs. These receptors all stem from a man between 65 and 80 years old in good health and CMV-seronegative.

The genes are TRBV9 and TRBJ2-2; D might be TRBD2 (5 bases). Trimming pared 0 bases from V and 5 bases from J, leaving 11 bases between. Germline loops: CDR1 SGDLS, CDR2 YYNGEE. There are 15 residues in the CDR3. This chain's CDR3 is CASSVDAAGTGELFF. The DNA for the CDR3 is TGTGCCAGCAGCGTAGACGCTGCGGGTACCGGGGAGCTGTTTTTT.

The CDR3: CASRDRGDQETQYF. In DNA, the CDR3 is TGTGCCAGCAGGGACAGGGGAGACCAAGAGACCCAGTACTTC. This chain links TRBV14 with TRBJ2-5; TRBD1 matches at 9 bases. V was clipped by 6 bases and J by 0 bases; unmatched bases: 2. Germline V gene sequence: CDR1 SGHDN, CDR2 FVKESK. The CDR3 is 14 residues long.

The V call is TRBV11-2, the J call TRBJ2-7; 8 bases match TRBD2. J gave up 1 base and V 6 bases, and 8 bases lay outside the gene matches. Germline-derived CDR1 and CDR2 are SGHAT and FQNNGV. This CDR3 spans 15 amino acids. The DNA for the CDR3 is TGTGCCAGCAGGTTATGGGGCGGGAGGTCCTACGAGCAGTACTTC. Its protein is CASRLWGGRSYEQYF.

This chain uses TRBV28 with TRBJ2-7; 12 nucleotides match TRBD1. The junction had 6 bases not matched to a gene; V was cut back by 7 bases and J by 5 bases. The CDR3 has 14 amino acids. Germline-derived CDR1 and CDR2 are MDHEN and SYDVKM. The DNA of the CDR3 is TGTGCCAGCACCTTGGGGACAGGGGGCAACGAGCAGTACTTC. Its translation: CASTLGTGGNEQYF.

This clone was picked up a small number of times. The chain is built from TRBV7-9 and TRBJ2-2, with D perhaps TRBD2 (5 bases). The V end was cut by 2 bases, the J end by 2 bases, with 12 bases between. The CDR3 totals 16 residues. Germline V gene lookup returns CDR1 SEHNR and CDR2 FQNEAQ (reference sequence). CDR3 DNA sequence: TGTGCCAGCAGCTTAAGTTCCGGGATTAACACCGGGGAGCTGTTTTTT. It translates to CASSLSSGINTGELFF.

A few counts support this clone. This chain connects TRBV19 to TRBJ2-6; TRBD1 aligns across 8 bases. The CDR3 has 18 residues. The germline gives CDR1 LNHDA, CDR2 SQIVND (reference sequence). The J segment lost 0 bases and the V segment lost 4 bases, leaving 8 bases of the junction unmatched. In nucleotides, the CDR3 is TGTGCCAGTAGTAAGAAGGGACAGGTTATCTCTGGGGCCAACGTCCTGACTTTC. Translation gives CASSKKGQVISGANVLTF.

The V gene is TRBV12-2, the J gene TRBJ2-7; the table gives TRBD2 as D, unverified against the DNA. TRBV12-2 is labeled a pseudogene. This CDR3 has 16 residues. The CDR3 nucleotides read TGTGCAAGTCGCTTAGCCGGACTAGAATGGACCTACGAGCAGTACTTC. It translates to CASRLAGLEWTYEQYF.

The chain joins TRBV19 to TRBJ2-7; D call uncertain. There are 13 residues in the CDR3. CDR1 LNHDA and CDR2 SQIVND come from the germline V gene (reference sequence). V lost 2 bases and J 0 bases, leaving 5 bases between the germline ends. The DNA for the CDR3 is TGTGCCAGTAGTATATCTAGCTCCTACGAGCAGTACTTC. Protein product: CASSISSSYEQYF.

This chain links TRBV14 with TRBJ2-5; D not certain. This CDR3 contains 13 residues. The V end lost 3 bases, the J end lost 2 bases, and 7 bases lay between the germline ends. Germline V lookup: CDR1 SGHDN, CDR2 FVKESK. The CDR3 sequence is CASSQFLQETQYF. The DNA of the CDR3 is TGTGCCAGCAGCCAGTTTTTACAAGAGACCCAGTACTTC.

The rearrangement uses TRBV7-2 and TRBJ1-6, with D unresolved. Germline CDR1 SGHTA, CDR2 FQGNSA. Trimming shortened V by 4 bases and J by 2 bases, and 12 bases separated the two germline ends. The CDR3 runs to 16 residues. CDR3 amino acids: CASSSSVGAYNSPLHF. CDR3 nucleotide sequence: TGTGCCAGCAGCTCCTCAGTCGGGGCCTATAATTCACCCCTCCACTTT.

This clone appeared a single time. Written as DNA, the CDR3 is TGTGCCAGCAGTTTATACGGGAGCTCCTACGAGCAGTACTTC. It translates to CASSLYGSSYEQYF. The chain is built from TRBV27 and TRBJ2-5; D is possibly TRBD2 (6 bases). The last part of the DNA fits TRBJ2-7 better; the J call may be wrong. CDR3 length: 14 residues. The V gene's germline CDR1 is MNHEY and CDR2 SMNVEV (reference sequence).

This chain joins TRBV4-1 and TRBJ2-4, with TRBD2 identical over 8 bases. Germline assignment: CDR1 MGHRA and CDR2 YSYEKL. The CDR3 extends over 17 amino acids. J lost 1 base, V lost 1 base, and 6 bases had no gene match. CDR3 region: CASSQVGVAGAKNIQYF. Here the CDR3 DNA reads TGCGCCAGCAGCCAAGTGGGAGTAGCGGGGGCCAAAAACATTCAGTACTTC.

The V and J genes are TRBV7-2 and TRBJ1-2, with D unresolved. The CDR3 is 15 amino acids. Germline V gene sequence: CDR1 SGHTA, CDR2 FQGNSA. V lost 5 bases, J lost 5 bases, and 18 bases lay in between. As DNA, the CDR3 is TGTGCCAGCAGCGCCCTCGTGGGATCGGGGTATGGCTACACCTTC. Translating it yields CASSALVGSGYGYTF.

The V gene is TRBV7-8, the J gene TRBJ1-1, with D tentatively TRBD1 (5 bases). Germline V gene sequence: CDR1 SGHVS, CDR2 FQNEAQ. This CDR3 has 17 amino acids. V lost 5 bases to trimming and J lost 5 bases, with 24 bases between them. The CDR3 DNA is TGTGCCAGCAGCCCCCCTGGGCCGACAGATGTGCGTACTGAAGCTTTCTTT. Encoded protein: CASSPPGPTDVRTEAFF.

The V gene is TRBV28, the J gene TRBJ2-1; D call uncertain. The V end was cut by 7 bases, the J end by 9 bases, with 22 bases between. The germline V gene encodes CDR1 MDHEN and CDR2 SYDVKM. This CDR3 comprises 15 residues. The CDR3 nucleotides read TGTGCCAGCACTAGAACCGGAAATAGGCAAGGTGAGCAGTTCTTC. It is translated as CASTRTGNRQGEQFF.

This clone was picked up one time. J is TRBJ2-3 and V is TRBV7-2, with D uncertain. The V end lost 3 bases, the J end lost 2 bases, and 12 bases lay between the germline ends. The CDR3 is made up of 15 amino acids. Germline V lookup: CDR1 SGHTA, CDR2 FQGNSA. The CDR3 is CASSFLVGITDTQYF. The CDR3 nucleotides are TGTGCCAGCAGCTTTCTAGTAGGCATCACAGATACGCAGTATTTT.

The rearrangement joins TRBV30 to TRBJ2-1; TRBD2 aligns across 11 bases. The CDR3 is 14 residues long. The germline CDR1 and CDR2 sequences are GTSNPN and SVGIG (reference sequence). Trimming cost V 2 bases and J 7 bases; bases outside gene matches: 4. The CDR3: CAWSRLAGINEQFF. CDR3 sequence (DNA): TGTGCCTGGAGTAGACTAGCGGGAATAAATGAGCAGTTCTTC.

The rearrangement uses TRBV9 and TRBJ2-7, with 7 bases lining up with TRBD1. The CDR3 runs 15 residues. Germline V gives CDR1 SGDLS, CDR2 YYNGEE. Trimming took 3 bases from V and 0 from J; bases not matched to a gene: 6. Here the CDR3 DNA reads TGTGCCAGCAGCGCCGGACAGGACCCCTCCTACGAGCAGTACTTC. This gives the protein CASSAGQDPSYEQYF.

In its sample, this clone was seen once. The chain carries TRBV6-1 and TRBJ1-6; no clear D. Per germline, CDR1 MNHNS and CDR2 SASEGT. Trimming pared 2 bases from V and 0 bases from J, leaving 5 bases between. CDR3 size: 15 residues. The CDR3 DNA sequence: TGTGCCAGCAGTGAAAGGAGCTCCTATAATTCACCCCTCCACTTT. Amino acid sequence: CASSERSSYNSPLHF.

By sample share, this clone is medium-sized. The chain links TRBV15 to TRBJ1-1; TRBD1 might be the D (6 bases). V was clipped by 1 base and J by 3 bases, with 15 bases between them. Germline loops: CDR1 LNHNV, CDR2 YYDKDF (reference sequence). This CDR3 is built from 16 residues. CDR3 loop: CATSRGTGGEYTEAFF. The CDR3 bases are TGTGCCACCAGCAGAGGCACTGGGGGCGAGTACACTGAAGCTTTCTTT.

The rearrangement joins TRBV7-9 to TRBJ1-2; no reliable D call. V lost 1 base and J 8 bases, leaving 14 bases between the germline ends. Germline loops: CDR1 SEHNR, CDR2 FQNEAQ (reference sequence). CDR3 length equals 14 residues. This CDR3 is CASSLGVEAVGYTF. CDR3 nucleotides: TGTGCCAGCAGCTTAGGGGTAGAGGCGGTCGGCTACACCTTC.

V gene TRBV30 combines with J gene TRBJ2-1, with 9 bases matching TRBD2. This CDR3 contains 14 residues. V lost 8 bases, J lost 6 bases, and 11 bases stayed unmatched. Germline CDR1 reads GTSNPN; CDR2 reads SVGIG (reference sequence). The CDR3 loop is CAGSRGAGGNEQFF. CDR3 sequence (DNA): TGTGCCGGATCAAGGGGAGCGGGAGGCAATGAGCAGTTCTTC.

This chain joins TRBV20-1 and TRBJ2-3; D is unresolved. Germline lookup yields CDR1 DFQATT and CDR2 SNEGSKA (reference sequence). Trimming stripped 5 bases from V and 2 bases from J, with 5 bases between. This CDR3 region has 11 residues. Here the CDR3 reads CSAESTDTQYF. CDR3 bases: TGCAGTGCTGAGTCCACAGATACGCAGTATTTT.

The genes are TRBV7-9 and TRBJ1-1, with TRBD1 as a possible D gene (5 bases). V shed 5 bases and J shed 1 base, with 8 bases lying between them. The germline V gene has CDR1 SEHNR and CDR2 FQNEAQ (reference sequence). The CDR3 loop spans 13 amino acids. The CDR3 protein is CASSRGGNTEAFF. The CDR3 coding sequence is TGTGCCAGCAGCCGCGGGGGGAACACTGAAGCTTTCTTT.

J is TRBJ1-5 and V is TRBV28, with 8 bases matching TRBD1. V was pared by 5 bases and J by 4 bases, with 10 bases of the junction left unmatched. This CDR3 spans 16 amino acids. Looked up from germline, CDR1 is MDHEN and CDR2 is SYDVKM. The CDR3 protein is CASSNSDRGWNQPQHF. CDR3 nucleotides: TGTGCCAGCAGTAACTCCGACAGGGGATGGAATCAGCCCCAGCATTTT.

The gene calls are TRBV7-2 and TRBJ2-1; TRBD1 might be the D (6 bases). Trimming took off 5 bases at V and 5 bases at J, with 10 bases between the two ends. The germline V gene has CDR1 SGHTA and CDR2 FQGNSA. This CDR3 contains 13 residues. CDR3 DNA: TGTGCCAGCAGCGCCGGGACACACAATGAGCAGTTCTTC. It encodes CASSAGTHNEQFF.